Each of the 21 T cell receptor beta chains below was sequenced from the same sample in a study of untreated major depressive disorder. General observations from the study: TRBV05-01 (Vbeta 5.1) usage was higher in CD4+ T cells of depressed patients than controls.

No antigens are known for them. Profiled with immunoSEQ multiplex PCR; TCRdb holds only in-frame clones, not every one. The data hold about 20,000 clones, with more than 85% observed a single time. Material for sequencing was CD4+ T cells from PBMCs. The receptors stem from a woman in her thirties or forties with major depressive disorder.

V gene TRBV6-1 combines with J gene TRBJ1-2, with D possibly TRBD1 on 5 matching bases. Trimming left V 2 bases short and J 7 bases short, with 20 bases between. Germline assignment: CDR1 MNHNS and CDR2 SASEGT. The CDR3 is 16 amino acids. This CDR3 is CASSEPRDAGHFGYTF. The CDR3 DNA follows: TGTGCCAGCAGTGAACCCCGGGACGCGGGTCATTTTGGCTACACCTTC.

The genes are TRBV6-1 and TRBJ1-2; D gene uncertain. V lost 4 bases and J lost 3, with 9 bases in between. Germline CDR1 is MNHNS and CDR2 is SASEGT. This CDR3 has 13 amino acids. CDR3 region: CASSVGWDYGYTF. CDR3 nucleotides: TGTGCCAGCAGTGTAGGGTGGGACTATGGCTACACCTTC.

Only a few counts were recorded for this clone. This chain joins TRBV5-1 and TRBJ2-1; no clear D. This CDR3 region has 11 residues. Trimming took 0 bases from V and 10 from J, leaving 5 bases between them. Per germline, CDR1 SGHRS and CDR2 YFSETQ. The CDR3 bases are TGCGCCAGCAGCTTGGAGGCGGAGCAGTTCTTC. As protein: CASSLEAEQFF.

This chain uses TRBV5-1 with TRBJ2-1; D unclear. From germline, CDR1 is SGHRS and CDR2 YFSETQ. The ends were cut back, 4 bases at V and 4 bases at J, with 15 bases in the middle. The CDR3 totals 15 residues. The CDR3 here is CASSTRTVRYNEQFF. In DNA form, the CDR3 reads TGCGCCAGCAGCACGCGGACGGTGAGATACAATGAGCAGTTCTTC.

The chain couples TRBV5-1 to TRBJ2-5, with 9 bases lining up with TRBD2. In germline, CDR1 is SGHRS, CDR2 YFSETQ. V was pared by 2 bases and J by 2 bases, with 16 bases of the junction left unmatched. This CDR3 contains 19 residues. The CDR3 nucleotides are TGCGCCAGCAGCTTTGGTAGCGGGGGATCAGGGGCACGACAAGAGACCCAGTACTTC. This encodes CASSFGSGGSGARQETQYF.

This rearrangement joins TRBV5-1 to TRBJ2-7; 11 bases agree with TRBD1. Germline CDR1 and CDR2: SGHRS and YFSETQ. The trim removed 4 bases at V and 7 bases at J, leaving 7 bases unmatched. This CDR3 has 14 residues. CDR3 protein: CASSPGTGGQEQYV. The DNA of the CDR3 is TGCGCCAGCAGCCCTGGGACAGGGGGTCAGGAGCAGTACGTC.

The chain has TRBV5-1 and TRBJ2-3; D is ambiguous. Germline CDR1 is SGHRS and CDR2 is YFSETQ. Between the trimmed V and J ends, which lost 4 bases and 7 bases, there was a span of 13 bases. The CDR3 sequence is 13 residues long. The CDR3 coding sequence is TGCGCCAGCAGCCAAGAGGCACGATATACGCAGTATTTT. Amino acids: CASSQEARYTQYF.

The J gene is TRBJ1-5, the V gene TRBV4-1; D unclear. The germline V gene encodes CDR1 MGHRA and CDR2 YSYEKL. V was shortened by 5 bases and J by 1 base, with 18 bases between the two germline ends. The CDR3 extends over 17 amino acids. The CDR3 nucleotides are TGCGCCAGCAGCTTCGGGCCAAGGGAGACGAGCAATCAGCCCCAGCATTTT. Translated, it gives CASSFGPRETSNQPQHF.

This rearrangement joins TRBV6-6 to TRBJ2-1, with D hard to call. The CDR3 is made up of 12 amino acids. V was cut by 6 bases and J by 9 bases, with 12 bases left in between. The germline V gene has CDR1 MNHNY and CDR2 SVGAGI (reference sequence). This chain's CDR3 is CASSLVSAEQFF. In nucleotides, the CDR3 is TGTGCCAGCAGCCTAGTAAGCGCTGAGCAGTTCTTC.

The chain recombines TRBV30 with TRBJ1-2; no firm D call. The V and J ends lost 2 bases and 0 bases respectively, with 10 bases between them. The CDR3 consists of 14 residues. The germline gives CDR1 GTSNPN, CDR2 SVGIG (reference sequence). CDR3: CAWSTASSNYGYTF. The CDR3, as DNA: TGTGCCTGGAGTACAGCTTCATCTAACTATGGCTACACCTTC.

The chain joins TRBV10-2 to TRBJ1-3; D is possibly TRBD1 (5 bases). Trimming left V 4 bases short and J 4 bases short, with 14 bases between. The CDR3 loop spans 15 amino acids. Germline values: CDR1 WSHSY, CDR2 SAAADI. CDR3 DNA sequence: TGCGCCAGCAGTGGGCTGGGGACGGGAGGAAACACCATATATTTT. It encodes CASSGLGTGGNTIYF.

The chain couples TRBV30 to TRBJ1-2, with TRBD1 matching over 7 bases. CDR3 size: 13 residues. Germline V lookup: CDR1 GTSNPN, CDR2 SVGIG (reference sequence). The trim removed 3 bases at V and 4 bases at J, leaving 5 bases unmatched. CDR3 DNA sequence: TGTGCCTGGAGCGAAGACAGGGCCTATGGCTACACCTTC. Translated, it gives CAWSEDRAYGYTF.

The chain recombines TRBV27 with TRBJ1-4; 9 nucleotides match TRBD1. CDR1 and CDR2 from the germline V gene are MNHEY and SMNVEV (reference sequence). The length of the CDR3 is 15 residues. The J segment lost 7 bases and the V segment lost 6 bases, leaving 9 bases of the junction unmatched. For the CDR3, the DNA is TGTGCCAGCAGCACACAACAGGGGGCAAGTGAAAAACTGTTTTTT. It is translated as CASSTQQGASEKLFF. Filled out from reference TRBV27 and TRBJ1-4, the complete variable domain reads EAQVTQNPRYLITVTGKKLTVTCSQNMNHEYMSWYRQDPGLGLRQIYYSMNVEVTDKGDVPEGYKVSRKEKRNFPLILESPSPNQTSLYFCASSTQQGASEKLFFGSGTQLSVL.

This chain's CDR3 is CASSLVKQGNSPLHF. DNA for the CDR3: TGTGCCAGCAGCTTAGTAAAACAGGGGAATTCACCCCTCCACTTT. The rearrangement joins TRBV7-2 to TRBJ1-6, with 7 bases lining up with TRBD1. CDR1 is SGHTA and CDR2 is FQGNSA in the germline V gene. The CDR3 totals 15 residues. With 1 base clipped from V and 7 bases from J, the junction kept 4 bases outside the gene matches.

The chain joins TRBV5-1 to TRBJ2-3; D is ambiguous. Per the germline V gene, CDR1 is SGHRS and CDR2 is YFSETQ. The germline V and J ends were trimmed by 3 bases and 3 bases, with 11 bases remaining between them. This CDR3 contains 14 residues. Here the CDR3 reads CASSSGGSTDTQYF. Here the CDR3 DNA reads TGCGCCAGCAGCTCCGGTGGTTCGACAGATACGCAGTATTTT. Filled out from reference TRBV5-1 and TRBJ2-3, the complete variable domain reads KAGVTQTPRYLIKTRGQQVTLSCSPISGHRSVSWYQQTPGQGLQFLFEYFSETQRNKGNFPGRFSGRQFSNSRSEMNVSTLELGDSALYLCASSSGGSTDTQYFGPGTRLTVL.

The CDR3 DNA sequence: TGTGCCAGCTGGGACGATCCAAGTGGCTACGAGCAGTACGTC. This gives the protein CASWDDPSGYEQYV. The genes are TRBV2 and TRBJ2-7; tentatively, D is TRBD1 or TRBD2 (5 bases each). Germline V lookup: CDR1 SNHLY, CDR2 FYNNEI. V lost 8 bases to trimming and J lost 3 bases, with 17 bases between them. This CDR3 comprises 14 residues.

This chain joins TRBV5-1 and TRBJ1-2; D gene ambiguous. V gave up 0 bases and J gave up 2 bases, with 8 bases separating them. The germline CDR1 and CDR2 sequences are SGHRS and YFSETQ. The CDR3 has 14 residues. Written as DNA, the CDR3 is TGCGCCAGCAGCTTGGACAGAGGAAACTATGGCTACACCTTC. Translated, it gives CASSLDRGNYGYTF.

This chain links TRBV5-1 with TRBJ2-7, with D unclear. Deletions cut 1 base from V and 6 bases from J, with 14 bases between. CDR1 is SGHRS, CDR2 YFSETQ, per germline. The CDR3 is 14 residues long. The CDR3 coding sequence is TGCGCCAGCAGCTTGTCAGTAGGAGAGGTCGAGCAGTACTTC. This sequence encodes CASSLSVGEVEQYF.

The V call is TRBV27, the J call TRBJ2-7; 7 positions match TRBD2. Losses at the gene ends were 5 bases for V and 2 bases for J; bases not matched to a gene: 12. There are 16 residues in the CDR3. Germline V gene lookup returns CDR1 MNHEY and CDR2 SMNVEV (reference sequence). The CDR3 reads CASSPWGGSGTYEQYV. In nucleotides, the CDR3 is TGTGCCAGCAGTCCCTGGGGCGGGAGCGGGACCTACGAGCAGTACGTC.

This rearrangement joins TRBV6-5 to TRBJ1-2, with D maybe TRBD1 (5 bases). Germline loops: CDR1 MNHEY, CDR2 SVGAGI. V was clipped by 6 bases and J by 5 bases, with 16 bases between them. The CDR3 sequence is 14 residues long. The CDR3, as DNA: TGTGCCAGCAGACTAGGGCAGGGACCATATGGCTACACCTTC. It translates to CASRLGQGPYGYTF.

V and J are TRBV29-1 and TRBJ1-1; D not resolved. V lost 4 bases and J 4 bases, leaving 13 bases between the germline ends. Germline lookup yields CDR1 SQVTM and CDR2 ANQGSEA. The CDR3 runs 13 residues. The CDR3 loop reads CSVVLKGRTEAFF. Written as DNA, the CDR3 is TGCAGCGTTGTCTTAAAAGGGCGCACTGAAGCTTTCTTT.